This paragraph covers one TCR beta chain sequence. In germline, CDR1 is SGHAT, CDR2 FQNNGV. The CDR3 spans 15 residues. J lost 7 bases, V lost 3 bases, and 7 bases had no gene match. The data belong to a study of technical replicates of blood from a handful of donors. Measured with immunoSEQ multiplex PCR; TCRdb has only the in-frame clones, and not every one. The sample shows around 67,000 clones, just under 97% of them seen only once. Sequencing used T cells isolated from PBMCs. The chain links TRBV11-2 to TRBJ2-7, with 12 bases identical to TRBD2. The sequence came from a human donor in good health. The CDR3 DNA reads TGTGCCAGCAGCTTTCTAGCGGGAGGGCTGGTTGAGCAGTACTTC. It encodes CASSFLAGGLVEQYF.